The 7 T cell receptor beta chains in this list originate from one sample, sequenced in a study of blood T cell repertoires in COVID-19. TCRdb's copy holds only in-frame clones and misses some; the assay was immunoSEQ multiplex PCR. The sample contains 150,000 to 200,000 clones, approximately 84% of which appear only once. The sequenced sample consisted of PBMCs or T cells enriched from blood (not recorded which). The origin of the receptors is a human donor with acute COVID-19. The donor label of this sample is uncertain.

The chain recombines TRBV19 with TRBJ2-7, with TRBD1 identical over 7 bases. Germline lookup yields CDR1 LNHDA and CDR2 SQIVND (reference sequence). V lost 1 base to trimming and J lost 2 bases; unmatched junction nucleotides: 2. CDR3 length: 14 amino acids. The DNA for the CDR3 is TGTGCCAGTAGTATAGGTCAGGGGGCCTACGAGCAGTACTTC. Translation gives CASSIGQGAYEQYF. The full variable domain, with the rest looked up from reference TRBV19 and TRBJ2-7, is DGGITQSPKYLFRKEGQNVTLSCEQNLNHDAMYWYRQDPGQGLRLIYYSQIVNDFQKGDIAEGYSVSREKKESFPLTVTSAQKNPTAFYLCASSIGQGAYEQYFGPGTRLTVT.

This clone was seen once. The chain links TRBV2 to TRBJ1-5; possibly TRBD1 for D (5 bases). This CDR3 comprises 14 residues. Germline V gives CDR1 SNHLY, CDR2 FYNNEI. V lost 7 bases and J 4 bases, leaving 14 bases between the germline ends. The DNA for the CDR3 is TGTGCCAGCAAGCACAGGATTCAGAATCAGCCCCAGCATTTT. Translation gives CASKHRIQNQPQHF.

The chain links TRBV6-1 to TRBJ1-2; 12 bases align to TRBD1. Trimming removed 2 bases from V and 5 bases from J; junction bases left unmatched: 3. This CDR3 region has 15 residues. The germline gives CDR1 MNHNS, CDR2 SASEGT. The CDR3 spells CASSERGQGAYGYTF. CDR3 in DNA: TGTGCCAGCAGTGAAAGGGGACAGGGGGCATATGGCTACACCTTC.

This clone showed up just a few times. The rearrangement uses TRBV5-6 and TRBJ2-5, with TRBD1 matching 11 bases. V lost 4 bases and J lost 5; bases outside the gene matches: 13. The CDR3 totals 17 residues. The V gene's germline CDR1 is SGHDT and CDR2 YYEEEE. CDR3 DNA: TGTGCCAGCAGCCCTCCAACCGGGACAGGGGGAGGTGAGACCCAGTACTTC. This sequence encodes CASSPPTGTGGGETQYF.

The chain carries TRBV4-2 and TRBJ1-2; D unclear. V was clipped by 0 bases and J by 8 bases, with 10 bases between them. Germline V gives CDR1 LGHNA, CDR2 YNFKEQ. This CDR3 spans 13 amino acids. CDR3 bases: TGTGCCAGCAGCCAAGAGGCAGGAGGGGGCTACACCTTC. Its protein product is CASSQEAGGGYTF.

This clone was observed once. The rearrangement uses TRBV29-1 and TRBJ2-1, with D possibly matching TRBD1 (6 bases). The CDR3 has 12 amino acids. V lost 4 bases, J lost 9 bases, and 13 bases lay in between. CDR1 and CDR2 (germline): SQVTM, ANQGSEA. The CDR3 DNA reads as TGCAGCGTTGCCCCACTAGGGGGTGAGCAGTTCTTC. Its translation: CSVAPLGGEQFF.

The chain has TRBV11-3 and TRBJ2-1; TRBD2 aligns across 7 bases. Germline CDR1 is SGHNT and CDR2 is YENEEA. V was clipped by 5 bases and J by 1 base; unmatched bases: 8. The CDR3 covers 16 residues. The CDR3 nucleotides are TGTGCCAGCAGCCCCTTTCCGGGACTATCCTACAATGAGCAGTTCTTC. As protein: CASSPFPGLSYNEQFF. Variable domain in full (rest from reference TRBV11-3 and TRBJ2-1): EAGVVQSPRYKIIEKKQPVAFWCNPISGHNTLYWYLQNLGQGPELLIRYENEEAVDDSQLPKDRFSAERLKGVDSTLKIQPAELGDSAVYLCASSPFPGLSYNEQFFGPGTRLTVL.